This TCR beta chain is drawn from a study of T cell repertoires in cytomegalovirus infection. Study background: A matching HLA type, together with CMV infection, was signaled by public TCR beta signatures.

Note on this clonotype: No antigen is known for it.

The CDR3 loop spans 15 amino acids. V was cut by 5 bases and J by 2 bases, with 19 bases left in between. Germline loops: CDR1 DFQATT, CDR2 SNEGSKA (reference sequence). General study results and limits: What dominated the ex vivo response were HLA-C-restricted CMV-specific TCR beta clonotypes. Accumulated public TCR beta family frequency recognized individuals carrying CMV together with the relevant HLA.

TCRdb re-analysed the reads in MiXCR, keeping a single row per CDR3 protein. The sample holds 350,000 to 450,000 distinct CDR3 sequences, around 18% seen once. The V call is TRBV20-1, the J call TRBJ2-7; D not certain. The source is a human donor in good health (CMV status not recorded). Some clones in this sample may be carry-over from other donors' samples. Sequences were obtained from PBMCs. CDR3 sequence reads: CSAGLPLPRPYEQYF. The CDR3 nucleotides are TGCAGTGCTGGCCTACCGCTCCCGAGGCCCTACGAGCAGTACTTC.